A single sample gave rise to the 5 T cell receptor beta chains below, sequenced in a study of T-cell reconstitution after alpha-beta-depleted transplantation in children. Unique molecular identifiers were incorporated during preparation of the TCRbeta library. A single record per CDR3 protein comes from TCRdb applying MiXCR to the PCR reads. This sample has some 290,000 distinct CDR3 sequences, with 9.9% found just once. The material was PBMCs from the stem cell graft donor, obtained from the stem cell graft. Receptor source: a human donor who donated a stem cell graft to a child with SCID.

About this clonotype itself: Possible read error: a much larger clone is one base away. The chain couples TRBV20-1 to TRBJ2-2; TRBD1 might be the D (6 bases). CDR3 length: 14 amino acids. The germline V gene has CDR1 DFQATT and CDR2 SNEGSKA (reference sequence). CDR3 amino acids: CSVRQDSNTGELFF. The DNA of the CDR3 is TGCAGTGTTAGACAGGACTCCAACACCGGGGAGCTGTTTTTT.

The chain recombines TRBV7-2 with TRBJ2-3, with 7 bases that match TRBD1. J lost 0 bases, V lost 8 bases, and 11 bases had no gene match. This CDR3 region has 16 residues. Germline CDR1 is SGHTA and CDR2 is FQGNSA. CDR3: CASRDSDTLSTDTQYF. DNA for the CDR3: TGTGCCAGCCGGGACAGCGATACCCTCAGCACAGATACGCAGTATTTT.

This clonotype was seen only a few times. This chain uses TRBV7-9 with TRBJ2-5, with unresolved D. Looked up from germline, CDR1 is SEHNR and CDR2 is FQNEAQ (reference sequence). This CDR3 spans 14 amino acids. V gave up 4 bases and J gave up 4 bases, with 13 bases separating them. CDR3 coding DNA: TGTGCCAGCAGCTCCTCTAGAGCGAGAGAGACCCAGTACTTC. Translated, it gives CASSSSRARETQYF.

V and J are TRBV10-3 and TRBJ1-2, with D unresolved. Trimming left V 4 bases short and J 6 bases short, with 6 bases between. The CDR3 is 11 amino acids. Germline lookup yields CDR1 ENHRY and CDR2 SYGVKD. CDR3 nucleotides: TGTGCCATCAGTGTTTCAGATGGCTACACCTTC. This gives the protein CAISVSDGYTF.

This clonotype was observed many times. The chain couples TRBV12-3 or TRBV12-4 to TRBJ2-7; a weak D match, TRBD2 (5 bases). V dropped 6 bases and J dropped 6 bases, with 9 bases sitting between them. CDR3 length: 11 residues. CDR3: CASSSRGEQYF. For the CDR3, the DNA is TGTGCCAGCAGCTCCCGGGGCGAGCAGTACTTC.